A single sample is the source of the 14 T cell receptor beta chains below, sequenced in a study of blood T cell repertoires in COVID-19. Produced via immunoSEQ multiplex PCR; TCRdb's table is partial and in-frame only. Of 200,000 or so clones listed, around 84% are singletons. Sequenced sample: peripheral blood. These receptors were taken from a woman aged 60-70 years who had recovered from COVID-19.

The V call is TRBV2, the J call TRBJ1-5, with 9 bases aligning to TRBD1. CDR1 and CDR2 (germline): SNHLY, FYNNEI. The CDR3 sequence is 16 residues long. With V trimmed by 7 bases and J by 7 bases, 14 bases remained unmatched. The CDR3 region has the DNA TGTGCCAGCACAGGGAAGGGACAGGGTGGGGAACAGCCCCAGCATTTT. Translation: CASTGKGQGGEQPQHF.

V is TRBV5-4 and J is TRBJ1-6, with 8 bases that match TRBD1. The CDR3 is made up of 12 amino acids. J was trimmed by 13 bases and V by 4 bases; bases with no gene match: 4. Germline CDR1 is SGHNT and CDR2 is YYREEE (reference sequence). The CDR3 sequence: CASSERQGPLHF. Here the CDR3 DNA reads TGTGCCAGCAGCGAACGACAGGGGCCCCTCCACTTT.

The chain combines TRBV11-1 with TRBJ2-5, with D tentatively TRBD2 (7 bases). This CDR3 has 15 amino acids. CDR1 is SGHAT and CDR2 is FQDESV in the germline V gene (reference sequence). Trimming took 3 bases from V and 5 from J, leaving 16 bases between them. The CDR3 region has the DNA TGTGCCAGCAGCTTCGGCGGGGGCCCCGCGGAGACCCAGTACTTC. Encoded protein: CASSFGGGPAETQYF.

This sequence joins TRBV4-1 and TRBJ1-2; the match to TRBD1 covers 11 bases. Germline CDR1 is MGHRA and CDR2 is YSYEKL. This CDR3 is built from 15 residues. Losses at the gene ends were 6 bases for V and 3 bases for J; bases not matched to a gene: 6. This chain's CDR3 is CASSKPGQGDYGYTF. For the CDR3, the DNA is TGCGCCAGCAGTAAACCGGGACAGGGGGACTATGGCTACACCTTC.

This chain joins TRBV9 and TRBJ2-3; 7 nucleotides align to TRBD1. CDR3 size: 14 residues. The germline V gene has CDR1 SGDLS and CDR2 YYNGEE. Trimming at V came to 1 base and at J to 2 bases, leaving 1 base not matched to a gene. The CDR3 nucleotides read TGTGCCAGCAGCGTAACAGGGGTCACAGATACGCAGTATTTT. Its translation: CASSVTGVTDTQYF.

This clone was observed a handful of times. The CDR3, as DNA: TGTGCCAGCAGTCCCAAGGGGGCGGGAACAGGGGGCAGGGGCGCAGATACGCAGTATTTT. This encodes CASSPKGAGTGGRGADTQYF. The chain carries TRBV6-6 and TRBJ2-3, with 9 bases that match TRBD1. With V trimmed by 5 bases and J by 4 bases, 22 bases remained unmatched. The V gene's germline CDR1 is MNHNY and CDR2 SVGAGI (reference sequence). The CDR3 is made up of 20 amino acids.

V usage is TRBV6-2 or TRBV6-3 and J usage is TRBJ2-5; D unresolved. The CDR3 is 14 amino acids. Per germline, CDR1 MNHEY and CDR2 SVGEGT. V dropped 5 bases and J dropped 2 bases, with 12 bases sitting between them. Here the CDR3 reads CASSTSRMQETQYF. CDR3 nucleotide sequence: TGTGCCAGCAGTACCTCTAGAATGCAAGAGACCCAGTACTTC.

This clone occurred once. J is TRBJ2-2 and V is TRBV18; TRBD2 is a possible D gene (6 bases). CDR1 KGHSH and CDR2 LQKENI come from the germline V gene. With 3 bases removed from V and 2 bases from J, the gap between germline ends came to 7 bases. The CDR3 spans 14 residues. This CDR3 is CASSPSGNTGELFF. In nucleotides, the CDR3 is TGTGCCAGCTCACCTAGCGGCAACACCGGGGAGCTGTTTTTT.

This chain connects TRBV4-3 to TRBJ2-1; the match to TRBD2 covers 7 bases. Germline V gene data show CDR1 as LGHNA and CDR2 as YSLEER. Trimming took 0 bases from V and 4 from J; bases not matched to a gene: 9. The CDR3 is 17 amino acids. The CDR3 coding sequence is TGCGCCAGCAGCCAAGAATCGTCCGGGGGGAGGTACAATGAGCAGTTCTTC. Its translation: CASSQESSGGRYNEQFF.

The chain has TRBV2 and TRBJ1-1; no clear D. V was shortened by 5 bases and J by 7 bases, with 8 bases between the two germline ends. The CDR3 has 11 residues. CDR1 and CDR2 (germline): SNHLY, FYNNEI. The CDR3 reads CASSFRGEAFF. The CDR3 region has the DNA TGTGCCAGCAGTTTCCGGGGTGAAGCTTTCTTT.

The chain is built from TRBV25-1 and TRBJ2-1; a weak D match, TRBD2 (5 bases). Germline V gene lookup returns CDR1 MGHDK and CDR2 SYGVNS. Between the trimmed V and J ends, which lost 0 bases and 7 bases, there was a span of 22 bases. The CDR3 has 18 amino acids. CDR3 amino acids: CASSEYFGPALLGNEQFF. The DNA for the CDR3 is TGTGCCAGCAGTGAATATTTTGGACCCGCACTACTAGGGAATGAGCAGTTCTTC.

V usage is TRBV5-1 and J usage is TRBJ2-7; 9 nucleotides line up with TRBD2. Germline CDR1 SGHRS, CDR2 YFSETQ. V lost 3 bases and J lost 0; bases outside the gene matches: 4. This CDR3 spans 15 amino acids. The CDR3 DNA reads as TGCGCCAGCAGCTCTCGACTAGCGGACTCCTACGAGCAGTACTTC. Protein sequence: CASSSRLADSYEQYF.

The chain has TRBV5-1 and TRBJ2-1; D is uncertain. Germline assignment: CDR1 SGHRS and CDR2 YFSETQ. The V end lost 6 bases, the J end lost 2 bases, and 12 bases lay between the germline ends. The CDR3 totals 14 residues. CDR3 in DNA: TGCGCCAGCACCAACCCGTCGGCCTACAATGAGCAGTTCTTC. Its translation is CASTNPSAYNEQFF.

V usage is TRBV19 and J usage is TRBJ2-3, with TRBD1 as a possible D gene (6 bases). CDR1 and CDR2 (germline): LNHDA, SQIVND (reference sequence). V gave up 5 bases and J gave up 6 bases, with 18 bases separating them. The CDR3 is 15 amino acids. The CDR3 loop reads CASSLPTGAEDTQYF. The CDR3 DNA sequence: TGTGCCAGTAGTCTCCCGACAGGTGCGGAGGATACGCAGTATTTT.